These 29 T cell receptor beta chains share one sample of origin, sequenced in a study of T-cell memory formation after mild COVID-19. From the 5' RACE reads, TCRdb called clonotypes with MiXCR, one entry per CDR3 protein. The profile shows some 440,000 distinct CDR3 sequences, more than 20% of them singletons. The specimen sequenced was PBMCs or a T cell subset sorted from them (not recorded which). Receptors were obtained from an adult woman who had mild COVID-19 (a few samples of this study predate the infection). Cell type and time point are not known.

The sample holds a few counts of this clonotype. CDR3 sequence: CAWSVLVGQGETQYF. The CDR3 nucleotides are TGTGCCTGGAGTGTACTTGTCGGGCAGGGAGAGACCCAGTACTTC. The chain employs TRBV30 and TRBJ2-5, with D tentatively TRBD1 (5 bases). There are 15 residues in the CDR3. V dropped 0 bases and J dropped 4 bases, with 15 bases sitting between them. Germline CDR1 reads GTSNPN; CDR2 reads SVGIG (reference sequence).

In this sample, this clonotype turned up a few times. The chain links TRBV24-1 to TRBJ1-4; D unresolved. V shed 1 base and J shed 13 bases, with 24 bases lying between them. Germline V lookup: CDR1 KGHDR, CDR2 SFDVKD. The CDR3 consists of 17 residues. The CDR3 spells CATSDLTPRGPPRGLFF. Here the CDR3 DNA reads TGTGCCACCAGTGATTTAACCCCCCGAGGGCCTCCGCGAGGACTGTTTTTT.

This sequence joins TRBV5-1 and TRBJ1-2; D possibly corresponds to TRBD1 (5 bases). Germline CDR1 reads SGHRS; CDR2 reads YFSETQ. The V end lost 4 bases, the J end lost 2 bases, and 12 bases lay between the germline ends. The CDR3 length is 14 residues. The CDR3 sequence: CASSPDNQNYGYTF. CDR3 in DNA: TGCGCCAGCAGCCCGGACAACCAAAACTATGGCTACACCTTC.

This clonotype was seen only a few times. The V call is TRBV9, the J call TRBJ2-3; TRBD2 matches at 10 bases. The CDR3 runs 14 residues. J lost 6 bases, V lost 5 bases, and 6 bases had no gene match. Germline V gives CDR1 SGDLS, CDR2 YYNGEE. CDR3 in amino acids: CASSSGGSRDTQYF. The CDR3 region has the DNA TGTGCCAGCAGTAGCGGGGGGTCGAGGGATACGCAGTATTTT.

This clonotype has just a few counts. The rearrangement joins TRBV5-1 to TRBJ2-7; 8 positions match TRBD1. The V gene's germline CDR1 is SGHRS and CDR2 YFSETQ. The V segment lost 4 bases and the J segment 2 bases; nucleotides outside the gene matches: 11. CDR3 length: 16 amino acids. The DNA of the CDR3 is TGCGCCAGCAGCCCCGAACCGGGACAGGCGACCTACGAGCAGTACTTC. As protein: CASSPEPGQATYEQYF.

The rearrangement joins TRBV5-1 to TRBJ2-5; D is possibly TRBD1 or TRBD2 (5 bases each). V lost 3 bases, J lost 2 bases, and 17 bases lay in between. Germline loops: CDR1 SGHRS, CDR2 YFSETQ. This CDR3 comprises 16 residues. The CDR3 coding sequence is TGCGCCAGCAGCTGGCCCTCCGGGACGGAGCAAGAGACCCAGTACTTC. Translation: CASSWPSGTEQETQYF.

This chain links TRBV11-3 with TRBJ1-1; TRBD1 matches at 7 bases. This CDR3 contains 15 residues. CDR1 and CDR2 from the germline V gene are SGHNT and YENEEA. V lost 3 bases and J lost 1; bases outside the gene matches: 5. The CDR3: CASSFPGQRNTEAFF. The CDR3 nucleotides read TGTGCCAGCAGCTTTCCGGGACAGAGGAACACTGAAGCTTTCTTT.

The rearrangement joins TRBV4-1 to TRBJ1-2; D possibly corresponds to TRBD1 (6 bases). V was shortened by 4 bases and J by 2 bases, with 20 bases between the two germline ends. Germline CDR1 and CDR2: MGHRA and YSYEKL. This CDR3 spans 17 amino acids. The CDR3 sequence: CASSPAQTGGYNYGYTF. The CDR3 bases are TGCGCCAGCAGCCCCGCCCAGACAGGTGGGTACAACTATGGCTACACCTTC.

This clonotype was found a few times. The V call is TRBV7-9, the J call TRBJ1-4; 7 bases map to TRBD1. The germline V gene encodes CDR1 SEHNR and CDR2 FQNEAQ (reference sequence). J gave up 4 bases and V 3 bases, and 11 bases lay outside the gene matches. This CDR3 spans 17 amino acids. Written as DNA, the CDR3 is TGTGCCAGCAGCTTGTACACCGGGACAGCGTTTAATGAAAAACTGTTTTTT. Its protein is CASSLYTGTAFNEKLFF.

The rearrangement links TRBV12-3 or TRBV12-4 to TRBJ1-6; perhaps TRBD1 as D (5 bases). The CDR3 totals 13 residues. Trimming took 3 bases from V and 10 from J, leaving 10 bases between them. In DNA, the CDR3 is TGTGCCAGCAGTTTGGGGGTCGACTCACCCCTCCACTTT. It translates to CASSLGVDSPLHF.

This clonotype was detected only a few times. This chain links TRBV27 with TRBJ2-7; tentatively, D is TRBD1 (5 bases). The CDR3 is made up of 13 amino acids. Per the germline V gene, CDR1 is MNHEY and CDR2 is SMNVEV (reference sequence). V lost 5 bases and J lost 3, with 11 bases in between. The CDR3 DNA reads TGTGCCAGCAGTGGCAGGGTTGACTACGAGCAGTACTTC. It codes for CASSGRVDYEQYF.

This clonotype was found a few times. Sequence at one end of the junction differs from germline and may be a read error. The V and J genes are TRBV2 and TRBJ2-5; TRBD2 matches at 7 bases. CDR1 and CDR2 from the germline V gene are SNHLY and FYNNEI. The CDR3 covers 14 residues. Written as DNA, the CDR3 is TGTGTCAGCAATGGCGGGGGAATCCAAGAGACCCAGTACTTC. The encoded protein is CVSNGGGIQETQYF.

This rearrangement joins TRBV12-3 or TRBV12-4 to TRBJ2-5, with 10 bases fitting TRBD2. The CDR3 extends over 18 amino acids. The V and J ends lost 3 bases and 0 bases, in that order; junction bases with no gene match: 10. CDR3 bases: TGTGCCAGCAGTTTGTCGGTTTGGCTAGCGGGGGACCAAGAGACCCAGTACTTC. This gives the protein CASSLSVWLAGDQETQYF.

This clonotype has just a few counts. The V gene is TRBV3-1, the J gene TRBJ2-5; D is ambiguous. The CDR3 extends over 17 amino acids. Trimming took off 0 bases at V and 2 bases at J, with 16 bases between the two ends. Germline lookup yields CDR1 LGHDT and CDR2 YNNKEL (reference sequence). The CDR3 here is CASSQERVIRIQETQYF. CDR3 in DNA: TGTGCCAGCAGCCAAGAACGGGTCATCAGGATACAAGAGACCCAGTACTTC.

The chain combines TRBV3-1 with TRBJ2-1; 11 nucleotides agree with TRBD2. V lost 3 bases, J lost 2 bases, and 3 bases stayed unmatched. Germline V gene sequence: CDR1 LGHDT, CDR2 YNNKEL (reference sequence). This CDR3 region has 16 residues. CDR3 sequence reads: CASSQGTSGPYNEQFF. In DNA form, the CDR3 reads TGTGCCAGCAGCCAGGGGACTAGCGGACCCTACAATGAGCAGTTCTTC.

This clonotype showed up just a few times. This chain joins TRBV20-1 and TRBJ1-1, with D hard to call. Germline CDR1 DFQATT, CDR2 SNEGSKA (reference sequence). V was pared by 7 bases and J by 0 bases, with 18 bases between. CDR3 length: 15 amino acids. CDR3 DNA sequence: TGCAGTGTATTCTTACCGGAACAGTTGAACACTGAAGCTTTCTTT. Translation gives CSVFLPEQLNTEAFF.

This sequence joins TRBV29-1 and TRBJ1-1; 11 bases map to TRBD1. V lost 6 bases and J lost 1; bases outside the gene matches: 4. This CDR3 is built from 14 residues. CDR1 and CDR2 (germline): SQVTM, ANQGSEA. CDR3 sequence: CSVRGTGGNTEAFF. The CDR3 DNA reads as TGCAGCGTCCGAGGGACAGGGGGGAACACTGAAGCTTTCTTT.

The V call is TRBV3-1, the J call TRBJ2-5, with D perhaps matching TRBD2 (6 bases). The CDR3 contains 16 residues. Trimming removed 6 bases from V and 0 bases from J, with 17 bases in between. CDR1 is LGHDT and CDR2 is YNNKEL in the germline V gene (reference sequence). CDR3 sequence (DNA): TGTGCCAGCAGAATACATTCCGGGAGCTACCAAGAGACCCAGTACTTC. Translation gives CASRIHSGSYQETQYF.

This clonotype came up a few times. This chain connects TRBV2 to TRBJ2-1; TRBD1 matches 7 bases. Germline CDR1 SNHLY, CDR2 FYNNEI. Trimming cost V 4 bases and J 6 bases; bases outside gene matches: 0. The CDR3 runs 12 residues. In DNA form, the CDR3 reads TGTGCCAGCAGTGGGGACAGCAATGAGCAGTTCTTC. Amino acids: CASSGDSNEQFF.

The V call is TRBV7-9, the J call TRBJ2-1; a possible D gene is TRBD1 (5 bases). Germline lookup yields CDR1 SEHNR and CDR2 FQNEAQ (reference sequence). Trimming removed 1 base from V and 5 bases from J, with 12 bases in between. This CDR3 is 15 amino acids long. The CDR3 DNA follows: TGTGCCAGCAGCTTAGGTACAGGTTCTCACAATGAGCAGTTCTTC. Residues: CASSLGTGSHNEQFF.

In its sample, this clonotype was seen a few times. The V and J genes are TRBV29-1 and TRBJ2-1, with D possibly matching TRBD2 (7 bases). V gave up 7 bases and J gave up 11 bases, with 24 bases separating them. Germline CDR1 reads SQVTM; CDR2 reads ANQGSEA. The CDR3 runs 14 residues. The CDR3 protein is CSAAVGGLSGKQFF. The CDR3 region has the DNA TGCAGCGCGGCGGTAGGGGGACTAAGTGGAAAGCAGTTCTTC.

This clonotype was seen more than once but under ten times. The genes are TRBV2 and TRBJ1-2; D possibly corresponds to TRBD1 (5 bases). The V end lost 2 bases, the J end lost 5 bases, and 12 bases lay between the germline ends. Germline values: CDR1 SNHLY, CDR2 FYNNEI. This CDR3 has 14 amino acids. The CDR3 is CASSESGTAYGYTF. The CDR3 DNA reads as TGTGCCAGCAGTGAAAGTGGGACGGCTTATGGCTACACCTTC. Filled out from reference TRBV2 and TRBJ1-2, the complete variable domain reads EPEVTQTPSHQVTQMGQEVILRCVPISNHLYFYWYRQILGQKVEFLVSFYNNEISEKSEIFDDQFSVERPDGSNFTLKIRSTKLEDSAMYFCASSESGTAYGYTFGSGTRLTVV.

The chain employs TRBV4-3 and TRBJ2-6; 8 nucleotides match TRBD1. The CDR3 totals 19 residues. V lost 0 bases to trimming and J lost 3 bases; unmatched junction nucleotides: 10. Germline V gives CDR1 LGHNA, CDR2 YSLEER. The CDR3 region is CASSQEYRTGPYGANVLTF. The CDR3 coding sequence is TGCGCCAGCAGCCAAGAGTACCGGACAGGGCCGTATGGGGCCAACGTCCTGACTTTC.

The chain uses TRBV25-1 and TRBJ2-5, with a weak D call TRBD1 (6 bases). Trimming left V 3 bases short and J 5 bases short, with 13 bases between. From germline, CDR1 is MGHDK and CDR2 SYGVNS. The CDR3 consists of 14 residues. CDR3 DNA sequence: TGTGCCAGCAGTGACCCGGACAGAGTGGAGACCCAGTACTTC. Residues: CASSDPDRVETQYF.

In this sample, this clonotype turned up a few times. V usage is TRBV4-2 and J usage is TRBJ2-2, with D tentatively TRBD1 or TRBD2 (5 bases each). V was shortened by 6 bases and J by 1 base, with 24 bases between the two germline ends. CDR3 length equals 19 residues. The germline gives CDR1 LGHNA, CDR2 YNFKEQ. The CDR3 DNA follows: TGTGCCAGCAGTCGAGACCTGAGGGGTTCGGGAATGAACACCGGGGAGCTGTTTTTT. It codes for CASSRDLRGSGMNTGELFF.

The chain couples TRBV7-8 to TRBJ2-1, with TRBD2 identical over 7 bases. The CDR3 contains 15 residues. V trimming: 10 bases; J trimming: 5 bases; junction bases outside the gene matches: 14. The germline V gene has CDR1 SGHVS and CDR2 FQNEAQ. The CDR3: CATLSGRAVHNEQFF. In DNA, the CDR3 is TGTGCCACATTAAGTGGGAGGGCAGTTCACAATGAGCAGTTCTTC. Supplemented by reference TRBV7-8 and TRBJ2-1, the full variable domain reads GAGVSQSPRYKVAKRGQDVALRCDPISGHVSLFWYQQALGQGPEFLTYFQNEAQLDKSGLPSDRFFAERPEGSVSTLKIQRTQQEDSAVYLCATLSGRAVHNEQFFGPGTRLTVL.

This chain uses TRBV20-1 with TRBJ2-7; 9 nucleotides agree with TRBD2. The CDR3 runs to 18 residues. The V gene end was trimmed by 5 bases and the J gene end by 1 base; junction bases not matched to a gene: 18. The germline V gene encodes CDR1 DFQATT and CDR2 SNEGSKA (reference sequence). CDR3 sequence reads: CSASGQREVGSSSYEQYF. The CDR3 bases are TGCAGTGCTTCCGGCCAGCGGGAGGTTGGAAGTAGTTCCTACGAGCAGTACTTC.

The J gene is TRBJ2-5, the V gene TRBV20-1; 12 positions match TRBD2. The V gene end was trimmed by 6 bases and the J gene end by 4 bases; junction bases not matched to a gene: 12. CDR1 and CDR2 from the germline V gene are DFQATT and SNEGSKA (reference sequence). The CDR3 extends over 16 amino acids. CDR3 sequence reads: CSAALAGGHRAETQYF. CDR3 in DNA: TGCAGTGCGGCACTAGCGGGGGGCCATAGGGCAGAGACCCAGTACTTC.

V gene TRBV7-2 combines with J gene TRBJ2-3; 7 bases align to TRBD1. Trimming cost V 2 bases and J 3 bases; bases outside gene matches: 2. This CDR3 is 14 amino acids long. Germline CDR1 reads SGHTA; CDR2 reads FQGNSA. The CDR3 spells CASSLMTGTDTQYF. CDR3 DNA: TGTGCCAGCAGCTTAATGACAGGGACAGATACGCAGTATTTT.